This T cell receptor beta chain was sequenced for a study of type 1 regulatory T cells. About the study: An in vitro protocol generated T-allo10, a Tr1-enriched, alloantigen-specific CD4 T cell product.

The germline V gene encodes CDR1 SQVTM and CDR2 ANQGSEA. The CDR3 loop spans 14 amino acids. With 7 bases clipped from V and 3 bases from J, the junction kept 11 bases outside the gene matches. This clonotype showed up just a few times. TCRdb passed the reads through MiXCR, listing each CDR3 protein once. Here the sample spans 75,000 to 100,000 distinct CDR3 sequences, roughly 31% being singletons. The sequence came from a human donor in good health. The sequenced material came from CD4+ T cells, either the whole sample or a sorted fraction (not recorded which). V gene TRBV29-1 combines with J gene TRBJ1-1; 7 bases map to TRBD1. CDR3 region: CSASRGQPHTEAFF. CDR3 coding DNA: TGCAGCGCCAGTCGGGGACAGCCACACACTGAAGCTTTCTTT.